These T cell receptor beta chains were read from a single sample in a study of cytomegalovirus exposure and HLA in healthy donors. TCRdb's table, derived via immunoSEQ multiplex PCR, lists solely in-frame clones and lacks some. The data contain about 180,000 clones, 80% of them seen just once; the ten biggest clones take up about 2.1%. The sample consisted of PBMCs. All receptors come from a woman between 25 and 40 years old in good health and CMV-seronegative. CDR3s include the opening cysteine and the closing phenylalanine or tryptophan. D genes are given only for firm matches. The listing skips clone size in some rows; elsewhere it reads once, few, many or a size class.

v_gene	d_gene	abundance	j_gene	CDR3aa	CDR3nt
TRBV19	.	.	TRBJ1-1	CASSPGGGLNTEAFF	TGTGCCAGTAGCCCGGGGGGAGGGTTGAACACTGAAGCTTTCTTT
TRBV10-3	.	.	TRBJ1-2	CAISTEVGYGYTF	TGTGCCATCAGTACAGAAGTTGGCTATGGCTACACCTTC
TRBV18	TRBD1	.	TRBJ2-1	CASSPPRTGGNEQFF	TGTGCCAGCTCACCACCGCGGACAGGAGGAAATGAGCAGTTCTTC
TRBV6-9	.	.	TRBJ1-2	CANRAGVSYGYTF	TGTGCCAACCGGGCCGGGGTTTCCTATGGCTACACCTTC
TRBV7-2	TRBD2	once	TRBJ2-1	CASSLGSGGISSYNEQFF	TGTGCCAGCAGCTTAGGTAGCGGGGGAATAAGCTCCTACAATGAGCAGTTCTTC
TRBV6-5	.	.	TRBJ2-7	CASMVGLPSYEQYF	TGTGCCAGCATGGTCGGACTACCCTCCTACGAGCAGTACTTC
TRBV7-9	.	.	TRBJ1-3	CASSFGRRLGNTIYF	TGTGCCAGCAGCTTCGGACGGAGACTAGGAAACACCATATATTTT
TRBV5-1	.	.	TRBJ2-1	CASSSTNSPSPYNEQFF	TGCGCCAGCAGTTCCACTAATTCCCCTAGCCCCTACAATGAGCAGTTCTTC
TRBV28	.	few	TRBJ1-2	CASSTLGGQYYGYTF	TGTGCCAGCAGTACCCTGGGGGGGCAATACTATGGCTACACCTTC
TRBV7-3	TRBD2	few	TRBJ2-7	CASSSSGGPAYEQYF	TGTGCCAGCAGCTCAAGCGGGGGCCCTGCTTACGAGCAGTACTTC
TRBV9	.	once	TRBJ2-5	CASSTRDQETQYF	TGTGCCAGCAGCACCCGGGATCAAGAGACCCAGTACTTC
TRBV4-3	.	.	TRBJ1-1	CASSLDRNTEAFF	TGCGCCAGCAGCCTCGACAGGAACACTGAAGCTTTCTTT
TRBV5-1	.	once	TRBJ2-1	CASAGGLSSYNEQFF	TGCGCCAGCGCCGGGGGTTTAAGCTCCTACAATGAGCAGTTCTTC
TRBV19	.	few	TRBJ1-1	CASSIRGMNTEAFF	TGTGCCAGTAGTATTCGGGGGATGAACACTGAAGCTTTCTTT
TRBV15	.	.	TRBJ2-7	CATRPLDSYYEQYF	TGTGCCACCAGACCCCTGGACAGTTACTACGAGCAGTACTTC
TRBV25-1	.	few	TRBJ1-6	CASSTTGNSPLHF	TGTGCCAGCAGTACGACGGGGAATTCACCCCTCCACTTT
TRBV7-9	TRBD1	.	TRBJ1-2	CASRDRGANYGYTF	TGTGCCAGCAGAGACAGGGGAGCTAACTATGGCTACACCTTC